The rows below give T cell receptor beta chains drawn from one sample of a study of blood T cell repertoires in COVID-19. TCRdb keeps only in-frame clones here, not all; method: immunoSEQ multiplex PCR. The repertoire holds roughly 23,000 clones, with 90% as singletons. The sequenced sample was peripheral blood. The receptors derive from a man between 65 and 79 years old with acute or convalescent COVID-19. Both conserved end residues are part of each CDR3. A D gene is named only where the DNA matches it firmly.

TRBJ2-2	TRBV7-8	-	TGTGCCAGCAGCCCACAGGGACCCGGGGAGCTGTTTTTT	CASSPQGPGELFF
TRBJ1-4	TRBV11-2	-	TGTGCCAGCAGCTTAGATCCGACGGGTGAAAAACTGTTTTTT	CASSLDPTGEKLFF
TRBJ1-2	TRBV28	-	TGTGCCAGCAGTTTATGGGCAGGTGATGGCTACACCTTC	CASSLWAGDGYTF
TRBJ2-7	TRBV20-1	TRBD2	TGCAGTGCTAGTCAGGCGGGAGTTAGCGAGCAGTACTTC	CSASQAGVSEQYF
TRBJ2-1	TRBV4-1	-	TGCGCCAGCAGCCAAGAGGTAGCGGTGGCCTACAATGAGCAGTTCTTC	CASSQEVAVAYNEQFF
TRBJ1-4	TRBV28	TRBD1	TGTGCCAGTCTACAGGACAGGGGGTGGTTTGGTAATGAAAAACTGTTTTTT	CASLQDRGWFGNEKLFF
TRBJ1-3	TRBV29-1	-	TGCAGCGTTGAAGAATGGCCGGGTGTCATATATTTT	CSVEEWPGVIYF
TRBJ2-5	TRBV24-1	-	TGTGCCACCAGTGATCCTAACCCCGGGGTCACGGAGACCCAGTACTTC	CATSDPNPGVTETQYF
TRBJ2-3	TRBV5-1	TRBD1	TGCGCCAGCTGGACAGGGGCGTTTGGGGATACGCAGTATTTT	CASWTGAFGDTQYF
TRBJ1-4	TRBV5-1	-	TGCGCCAGCAGCTTGGCGGGGTTAACTAATGAAAAACTGTTTTTT	CASSLAGLTNEKLFF
TRBJ2-7	TRBV2	TRBD2	TGTGCCACGTCCAACTGGAGGGGAGGACTAGTAAGCTACGAGCAGTACTTC	CATSNWRGGLVSYEQYF
TRBJ2-1	TRBV7-9	TRBD1	TGTGCCAGCAGCCTGACAGGGGATCCTGAGCAGTTCTTC	CASSLTGDPEQFF
TRBJ1-3	TRBV6-5	-	TGTGCCAGCAGTTATGGCGGGAGCTCTGGAAACACCATATATTTT	CASSYGGSSGNTIYF
TRBJ1-3	TRBV28	-	TGTGCCAGCAGTTTAGCGGGAATCTCTGGAAACACCATATATTTT	CASSLAGISGNTIYF
TRBJ1-1	TRBV11-2	TRBD1	TGTGCCAGCAGCTTAGGCCTAAATACCGGGACAGCTACTTCGACTGAAGCTTTCTTT	CASSLGLNTGTATSTEAFF
TRBJ1-5	TRBV20-1	-	TGCAGTGCTAGTGAGGGAGTTCATCAGCCCCAGCATTTT	CSASEGVHQPQHF
TRBJ2-7	TRBV7-2	-	TGTGCCAGCAGCTTCACGAGACTAGGGAGCTCCTACGAGCAGTACTTC	CASSFTRLGSSYEQYF
TRBJ1-4	TRBV21-1	-	TGTGCCAGCAGCAAGGACAGAGTTAATGAAAAACTGTTTTTT	CASSKDRVNEKLFF
TRBJ2-3	TRBV11-3	-	TGTGCCAGCAGCTTAAGCGGAAGCACAGATACGCAGTATTTT	CASSLSGSTDTQYF
TRBJ2-7	TRBV19	TRBD2	TGTGCCAGTAGCTCAACTAGCGGGAGTAGCTACGAGCAGTACTTC	CASSSTSGSSYEQYF